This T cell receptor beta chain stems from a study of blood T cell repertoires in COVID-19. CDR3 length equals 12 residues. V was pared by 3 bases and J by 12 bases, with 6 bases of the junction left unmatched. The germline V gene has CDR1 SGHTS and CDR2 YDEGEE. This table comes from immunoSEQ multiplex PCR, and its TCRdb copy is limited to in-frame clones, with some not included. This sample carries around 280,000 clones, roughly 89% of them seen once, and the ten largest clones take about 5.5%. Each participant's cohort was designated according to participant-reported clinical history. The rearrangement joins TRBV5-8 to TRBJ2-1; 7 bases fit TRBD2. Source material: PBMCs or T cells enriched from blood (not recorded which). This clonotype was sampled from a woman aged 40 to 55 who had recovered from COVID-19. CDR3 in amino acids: CASSYQRDGQFF. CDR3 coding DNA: TGTGCCAGCAGCTATCAGCGGGATGGGCAGTTCTTC.